The sequence of this T cell receptor beta chain was determined in a study of glioma-infiltrating T cells after dendritic cell vaccination. Sequenced by immunoSEQ multiplex PCR; TCRdb stores in-frame clones only, minus some. The sample records some 100,000 clones, approximately 81% being singletons. CDR1 and CDR2 (germline): SGHRS, YFSETQ. The V and J ends lost 0 bases and 3 bases, in that order; junction bases with no gene match: 7. CDR3 length equals 16 residues. The sequenced sample was blood, obtained before dendritic cell vaccination. This TCR was sampled from a human donor with glioblastoma. The chain couples TRBV5-1 to TRBJ1-1, with 8 bases matching TRBD1. CDR3 nucleotides: TGCGCCAGCAGCTTGGACCCCCAGGGGGCACACACTGAAGCTTTCTTT. Translated, it gives CASSLDPQGAHTEAFF.